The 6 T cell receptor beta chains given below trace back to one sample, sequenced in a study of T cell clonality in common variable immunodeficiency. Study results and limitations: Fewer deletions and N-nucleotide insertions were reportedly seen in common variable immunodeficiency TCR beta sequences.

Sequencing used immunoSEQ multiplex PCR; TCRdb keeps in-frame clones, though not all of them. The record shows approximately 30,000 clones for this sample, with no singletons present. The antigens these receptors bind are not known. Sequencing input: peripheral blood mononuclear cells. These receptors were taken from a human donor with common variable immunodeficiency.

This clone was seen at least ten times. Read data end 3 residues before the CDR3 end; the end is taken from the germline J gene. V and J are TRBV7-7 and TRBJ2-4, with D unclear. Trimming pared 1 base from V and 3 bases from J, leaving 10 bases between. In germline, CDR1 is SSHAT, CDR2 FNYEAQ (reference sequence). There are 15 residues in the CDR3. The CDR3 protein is CASSLEGLGKNIQYF. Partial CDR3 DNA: TGTGCCAGCAGCTTAGAAGGGTTGGGCAAAAACATT.

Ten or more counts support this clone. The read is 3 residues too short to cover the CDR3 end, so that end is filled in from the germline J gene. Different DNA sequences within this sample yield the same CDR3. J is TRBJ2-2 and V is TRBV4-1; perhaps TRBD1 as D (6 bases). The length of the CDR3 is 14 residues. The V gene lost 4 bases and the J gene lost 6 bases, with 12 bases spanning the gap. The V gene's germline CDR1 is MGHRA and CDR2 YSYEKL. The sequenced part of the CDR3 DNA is TGCGCCAGCAGCCTATCTCAGGGGTCCGGGGAG. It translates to CASSLSQGSGE. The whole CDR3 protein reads CASSLSQGSGELFF.

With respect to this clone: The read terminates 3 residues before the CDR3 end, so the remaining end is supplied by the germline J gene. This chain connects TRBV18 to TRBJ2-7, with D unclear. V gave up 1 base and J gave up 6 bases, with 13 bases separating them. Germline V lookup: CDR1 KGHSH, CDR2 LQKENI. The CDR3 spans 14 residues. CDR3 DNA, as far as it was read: TGTGCCAGCTCACCACTGCCAGGTCCACTCGAG. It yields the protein CASSPLPGPLE. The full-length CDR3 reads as CASSPLPGPLEQYF.

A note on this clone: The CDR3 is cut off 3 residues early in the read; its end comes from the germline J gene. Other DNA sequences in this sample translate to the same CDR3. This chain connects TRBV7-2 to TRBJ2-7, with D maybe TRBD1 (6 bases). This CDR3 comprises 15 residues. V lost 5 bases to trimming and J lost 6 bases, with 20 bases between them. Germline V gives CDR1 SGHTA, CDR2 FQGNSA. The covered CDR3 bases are TGTGCCAGCAGCGCCTATGGGGGCCCGGCAGGCGAG. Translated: CASSAYGGPAGE. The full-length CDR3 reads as CASSAYGGPAGEQYF.

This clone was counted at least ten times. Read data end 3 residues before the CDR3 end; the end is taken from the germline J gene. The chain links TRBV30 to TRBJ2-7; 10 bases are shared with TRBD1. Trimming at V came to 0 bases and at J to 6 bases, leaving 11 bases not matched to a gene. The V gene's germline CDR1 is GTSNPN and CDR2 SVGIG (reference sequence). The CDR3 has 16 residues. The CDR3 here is CAWSVGTGALPAEQYF. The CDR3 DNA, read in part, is TGTGCCTGGAGTGTAGGGACAGGGGCCCTACCAGCCGAG.

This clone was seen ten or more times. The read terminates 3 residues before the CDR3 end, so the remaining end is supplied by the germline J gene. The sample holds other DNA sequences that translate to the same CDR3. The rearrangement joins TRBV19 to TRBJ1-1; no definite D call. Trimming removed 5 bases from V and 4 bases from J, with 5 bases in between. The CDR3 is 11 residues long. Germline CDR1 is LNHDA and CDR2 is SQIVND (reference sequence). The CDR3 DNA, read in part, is TGTGCCAGTAGTTCCGGCACTGAA. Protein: CASSSGTE. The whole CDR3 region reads CASSSGTEAFF.